The T cell receptor (beta chain) under discussion was sequenced for a study of blood T cell repertoires in COVID-19. Study overall: Researchers got acute and convalescent COVID-19 samples from the United States, Italy and Spain.

As processed by the authors: The authors estimated nucleated cell counts from reference gene primer amplification. Sequenced by immunoSEQ multiplex PCR; TCRdb stores in-frame clones only, minus some. The DNA was the basis for D and trimming; V, J and clone size are from that table. There are under 200,000 clones in the sample; around four fifths occur only once, and about 6.8% lies in the top ten. Germline values: CDR1 SGHTA, CDR2 FQGTGA. The CDR3 has 16 amino acids. The V gene lost 5 bases and the J gene lost 0 bases, with 14 bases spanning the gap. Source material: peripheral blood. The TCR sequence derives from a man between 65 and 80 years old with active or convalescent COVID-19. This rearrangement joins TRBV7-3 to TRBJ2-1; a possible D gene is TRBD1 (5 bases). The CDR3 DNA follows: TGTGCCAGCAGCCGGAATCTAGGGGCCTCCTACAATGAGCAGTTCTTC. Its protein product is CASSRNLGASYNEQFF.